The entry below gives a single TCR beta chain sequence along with its context. The CDR3 has 16 residues. Germline values: CDR1 SGHTA, CDR2 FQGNSA. The V gene end was trimmed by 5 bases and the J gene end by 0 bases; junction bases not matched to a gene: 6. The data were taken from a study of blood T cell repertoires in COVID-19. Across the study: Sites across the United States, Italy and Spain contributed samples from acute and convalescent COVID-19.

Using immunoSEQ multiplex PCR, the repertoire was profiled, and TCRdb retains in-frame clones only, with some absent. This sample yields about 220,000 clones, of which around 80% are seen a single time; 9.5% to 15% belongs to the top ten. The sequence was obtained from a human donor in a cohort sampled during active COVID-19. The chain carries TRBV7-2 and TRBJ2-1, with TRBD1 matching over 8 bases. The source material was peripheral blood. CDR3 in amino acids: CASSGDRIRSYNEQFF. CDR3 nucleotides: TGTGCCAGCAGCGGGGACAGGATTCGCTCCTACAATGAGCAGTTCTTC.